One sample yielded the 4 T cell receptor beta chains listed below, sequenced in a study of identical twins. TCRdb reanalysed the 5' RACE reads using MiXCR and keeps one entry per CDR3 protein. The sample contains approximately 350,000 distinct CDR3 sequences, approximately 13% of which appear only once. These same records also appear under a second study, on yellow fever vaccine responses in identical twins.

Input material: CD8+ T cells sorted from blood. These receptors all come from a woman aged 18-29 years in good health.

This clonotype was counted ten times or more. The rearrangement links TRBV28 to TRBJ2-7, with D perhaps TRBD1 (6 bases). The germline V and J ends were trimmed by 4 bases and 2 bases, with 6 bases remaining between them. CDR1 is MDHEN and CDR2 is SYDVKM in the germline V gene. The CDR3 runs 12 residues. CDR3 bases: TGTGCCAGCAGTTGGGGGCCCTACGAGCAGTACTTC. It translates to CASSWGPYEQYF.

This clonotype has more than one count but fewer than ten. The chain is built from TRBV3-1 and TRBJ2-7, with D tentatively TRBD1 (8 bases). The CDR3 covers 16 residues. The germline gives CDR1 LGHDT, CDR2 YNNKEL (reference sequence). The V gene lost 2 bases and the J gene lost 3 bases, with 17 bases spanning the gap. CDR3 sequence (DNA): TGTGCCAGCAGCCAACGCGGGGGACAGGCCGGCTACGAGCAGTACTTC. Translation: CASSQRGGQAGYEQYF.

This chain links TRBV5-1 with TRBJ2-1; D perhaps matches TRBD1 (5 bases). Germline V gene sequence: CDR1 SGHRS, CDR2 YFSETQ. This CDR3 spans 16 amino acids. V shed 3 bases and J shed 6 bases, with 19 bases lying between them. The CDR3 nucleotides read TGCGCCAGCAGCTCTCAGCTCAATAGACAGACCAATGAGCAGTTCTTC. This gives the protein CASSSQLNRQTNEQFF.

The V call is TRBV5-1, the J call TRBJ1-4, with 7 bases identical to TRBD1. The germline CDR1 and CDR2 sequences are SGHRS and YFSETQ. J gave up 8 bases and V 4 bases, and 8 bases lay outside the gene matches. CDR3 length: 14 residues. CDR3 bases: TGCGCCAGCAGCGCTGACAGGGTCGGCGAAAAACTGTTTTTT. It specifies CASSADRVGEKLFF.